A single sample is the source of the 27 T cell receptor beta chains below, sequenced in a study of OX40 agonist ivuxolimab in advanced cancers. Assay: immunoSEQ multiplex PCR; the TCRdb copy retains only in-frame clones and omits some. The sample lists about 99,000 clones; about 96% were seen once. The sample here was CD4+ or CD8+ T cells sorted from blood, taken in a trial of the OX40 agonist ivuxolimab. Receptor source: an adult with an advanced solid tumor such as melanoma, head and neck, liver or kidney cancer.

The chain recombines TRBV6-1 with TRBJ1-6; TRBD1 matches 7 bases. Trimming at V came to 7 bases and at J to 8 bases, leaving 11 bases not matched to a gene. Germline CDR1 and CDR2: MNHNS and SASEGT. This CDR3 region has 15 residues. In nucleotides, the CDR3 is TGTGCCAGCATTGACAGGGCTCGAGGATATTCACCCCTCCACTTT. It codes for CASIDRARGYSPLHF.

The chain combines TRBV10-3 with TRBJ1-5, with D unresolved. Germline lookup yields CDR1 ENHRY and CDR2 SYGVKD. V lost 4 bases and J 3 bases, leaving 10 bases between the germline ends. There are 14 residues in the CDR3. The CDR3 nucleotides are TGTGCCATCAGTGCGGACCCTATCAATCAGCCCCAGCATTTT. Amino acids: CAISADPINQPQHF.

V gene TRBV7-9 combines with J gene TRBJ2-3; 8 bases agree with TRBD2. The CDR3 is made up of 15 amino acids. With V trimmed by 0 bases and J by 3 bases, 2 bases remained unmatched. Germline V gene lookup returns CDR1 SEHNR and CDR2 FQNEAQ (reference sequence). CDR3 nucleotide sequence: TGTGCCAGCAGCTTAGCCGGGGGGGAAACAGATACGCAGTATTTT. It encodes CASSLAGGETDTQYF.

This rearrangement joins TRBV27 to TRBJ1-3, with D uncertain. This CDR3 is 14 amino acids long. Germline V gene sequence: CDR1 MNHEY, CDR2 SMNVEV (reference sequence). The germline V and J ends were trimmed by 5 bases and 1 base, with 9 bases remaining between them. The CDR3 nucleotides are TGTGCCAGCAGTCCCCGGGGATCTGGAAACACCATATATTTT. This encodes CASSPRGSGNTIYF.

The genes are TRBV6-5 and TRBJ2-7; tentative D call: TRBD2 (6 bases). The CDR3 runs to 13 residues. Trimming took 6 bases from V and 0 from J, leaving 9 bases between them. CDR1 and CDR2 from the germline V gene are MNHEY and SVGAGI. The DNA for the CDR3 is TGTGCCAGCAGCCCGGGGGTCTCCTACGAGCAGTACTTC. Its protein product is CASSPGVSYEQYF.

The V gene is TRBV6-1, the J gene TRBJ2-4; D may be TRBD1 (6 bases). CDR3 length: 14 amino acids. V was cut by 5 bases and J by 4 bases, with 12 bases left in between. Germline assignment: CDR1 MNHNS and CDR2 SASEGT. The CDR3 here is CASSLDGTKNIQYF. CDR3 in DNA: TGTGCCAGCAGTCTCGACGGGACAAAAAACATTCAGTACTTC.

The rearrangement joins TRBV2 to TRBJ2-5; D is tentatively TRBD1 or TRBD2 (6 bases each). CDR3 size: 14 residues. V was cut by 7 bases and J by 3 bases, with 15 bases left in between. CDR1 and CDR2 from the germline V gene are SNHLY and FYNNEI. The CDR3 region is CASILMGGEETQYF. The CDR3 region has the DNA TGTGCCAGCATTCTAATGGGGGGCGAAGAGACCCAGTACTTC. Together with reference TRBV2 and TRBJ2-5, the CDR3 gives the full variable domain: EPEVTQTPSHQVTQMGQEVILRCVPISNHLYFYWYRQILGQKVEFLVSFYNNEISEKSEIFDDQFSVERPDGSNFTLKIRSTKLEDSAMYFCASILMGGEETQYFGPGTRLLVL.

This chain connects TRBV4-3 to TRBJ2-6, with D unresolved. Germline CDR1 is LGHNA and CDR2 is YSLEER. CDR3 size: 17 residues. V was pared by 3 bases and J by 0 bases, with 12 bases between. The chain's CDR3 is CASSQRGRHSGANVLTF. CDR3 nucleotides: TGCGCCAGCAGCCAGAGAGGACGTCACTCTGGGGCCAACGTCCTGACTTTC.

The chain links TRBV28 to TRBJ1-6; TRBD1 matches at 9 bases. V gave up 7 bases and J gave up 6 bases; unmatched junction bases: 10. Germline lookup yields CDR1 MDHEN and CDR2 SYDVKM. The CDR3 runs 16 residues. CDR3 nucleotides: TGTGCCAGCATTCGGGACAGGGAGAAGGGTAATTCACCCCTCCACTTT. Translating it yields CASIRDREKGNSPLHF.

The rearrangement uses TRBV27 and TRBJ1-3; TRBD1 aligns across 7 bases. Looked up from germline, CDR1 is MNHEY and CDR2 is SMNVEV (reference sequence). The CDR3 has 14 residues. With V trimmed by 5 bases and J by 3 bases, 4 bases remained unmatched. DNA of the CDR3: TGTGCCAGCAGTAGGACAGGTGGTGGAAACACCATATATTTT. Protein sequence: CASSRTGGGNTIYF.

The V and J genes are TRBV6-4 and TRBJ2-1; D unclear. CDR1 is MRHNA, CDR2 SNTAGT, per germline. V gave up 9 bases and J gave up 1 base, with 10 bases separating them. This CDR3 region has 13 residues. Written as DNA, the CDR3 is TGTGCCAGTTCACAAGAGTCCTACAATGAGCAGTTCTTC. Translation: CASSQESYNEQFF.

This clone was counted only a few times. The J gene is TRBJ2-7, the V gene TRBV5-6; D might be TRBD1 (7 bases). The V gene lost 4 bases and the J gene lost 6 bases, with 14 bases spanning the gap. The CDR3 sequence is 13 residues long. The germline V gene encodes CDR1 SGHDT and CDR2 YYEEEE. The CDR3 loop is CASSPHQGGEQYF. DNA for the CDR3: TGTGCCAGCAGCCCGCACCAGGGGGGCGAGCAGTACTTC.

This clone occurred once. The sample carries other DNA sequences with the same CDR3. The chain uses TRBV19 and TRBJ1-5; D is undetermined. The germline V gene encodes CDR1 LNHDA and CDR2 SQIVND (reference sequence). The V end was cut by 3 bases, the J end by 2 bases, with 2 bases between. The CDR3 totals 12 residues. CDR3 sequence: CASSIGNQPQHF. The CDR3 region has the DNA TGTGCCAGTAGTATTGGCAATCAGCCCCAGCATTTT. Based on the CDR3 plus reference TRBV19 and TRBJ1-5, the full variable domain is DGGITQSPKYLFRKEGQNVTLSCEQNLNHDAMYWYRQDPGQGLRLIYYSQIVNDFQKGDIAEGYSVSREKKESFPLTVTSAQKNPTAFYLCASSIGNQPQHFGDGTRLSIL.

The genes are TRBV6-1 and TRBJ2-7, with D possibly being TRBD1 (5 bases). Trimming took off 6 bases at V and 3 bases at J, with 12 bases between the two ends. CDR3 length equals 13 residues. Germline V CDR1 and CDR2: MNHNS, SASEGT. Written as DNA, the CDR3 is TGTGCCAGCAGGAACACAGGAATCTACGAGCAGTACTTC. It codes for CASRNTGIYEQYF.

The CDR3 protein is CAISSSHEQFF. The CDR3 bases are TGTGCCATCAGCAGCAGCCATGAGCAGTTCTTC. J is TRBJ2-1 and V is TRBV10-3; no clear D. Germline CDR1 and CDR2: ENHRY and SYGVKD. The CDR3 runs 11 residues. V was pared by 6 bases and J by 8 bases, with 8 bases between.

This chain links TRBV30 with TRBJ1-4; no firm D call. V gave up 4 bases and J gave up 6 bases, with 15 bases separating them. This CDR3 contains 14 residues. The germline V gene encodes CDR1 GTSNPN and CDR2 SVGIG (reference sequence). In DNA, the CDR3 is TGTGCCTGGACCCCCTCCATCGGTGATGAAAAACTGTTTTTT. It encodes CAWTPSIGDEKLFF. The full variable domain, with the rest looked up from reference TRBV30 and TRBJ1-4, is SQTIHQWPATLVQPVGSPLSLECTVEGTSNPNLYWYRQAAGRGLQLLFYSVGIGQISSEVPQNLSASRPQDRQFILSSKKLLLSDSGFYLCAWTPSIGDEKLFFGSGTQLSVL.

The chain uses TRBV27 and TRBJ1-6, with 11 bases lining up with TRBD1. Germline V lookup: CDR1 MNHEY, CDR2 SMNVEV (reference sequence). The V segment lost 5 bases and the J segment 10 bases; nucleotides outside the gene matches: 7. The CDR3 spans 15 residues. The chain's CDR3 is CASSGTGGSGSPLHF. CDR3 coding DNA: TGTGCCAGCAGTGGGACAGGGGGATCAGGGTCACCCCTCCACTTT.

Note on this clone: The sample holds other DNA sequences that translate to the same CDR3. The chain's CDR3 is CASSEETNTGELFF. CDR3 bases: TGTGCCAGCAGTGAGGAGACGAACACCGGGGAGCTGTTTTTT. The chain carries TRBV2 and TRBJ2-2; D unclear. This CDR3 spans 14 amino acids. Trimming left V 3 bases short and J 0 bases short, with 5 bases between. CDR1 is SNHLY and CDR2 is FYNNEI in the germline V gene.

The chain employs TRBV13 and TRBJ2-5; D perhaps matches TRBD1 (6 bases). The CDR3 consists of 13 residues. Per the germline V gene, CDR1 is PRHDT and CDR2 is FYEKMQ (reference sequence). The V gene lost 4 bases and the J gene lost 5 bases, with 11 bases spanning the gap. CDR3 region: CASSSRGAETQYF. DNA of the CDR3: TGTGCCAGCAGCTCCAGGGGTGCTGAGACCCAGTACTTC.

The chain couples TRBV4-1 to TRBJ2-1; 8 bases match TRBD2. V lost 4 bases, J lost 0 bases, and 2 bases stayed unmatched. The germline V gene encodes CDR1 MGHRA and CDR2 YSYEKL. CDR3 length equals 15 residues. The CDR3 reads CASSLSGDSYNEQFF. DNA for the CDR3: TGCGCCAGCAGCCTTAGCGGGGACTCCTACAATGAGCAGTTCTTC.

This clone was counted once. This chain links TRBV11-2 with TRBJ2-4; D not resolved. Trimming stripped 1 base from V and 8 bases from J, with 12 bases between. The CDR3 is 14 residues long. Germline assignment: CDR1 SGHAT and CDR2 FQNNGV. CDR3 sequence (DNA): TGTGCCAGCAGCTTAGGTAACCCGGTAGACATTCAGTACTTC. Its protein is CASSLGNPVDIQYF.

This chain uses TRBV7-9 with TRBJ2-3, with D unresolved. CDR1 and CDR2 from the germline V gene are SEHNR and FQNEAQ (reference sequence). Trimming left V 3 bases short and J 4 bases short, with 2 bases between. The CDR3 is made up of 11 amino acids. CDR3 region: CASSLADTQYF. The CDR3 DNA is TGTGCCAGCAGCTTGGCAGATACGCAGTATTTT. Using reference TRBV7-9 and TRBJ2-3 for the parts outside the CDR3, the full variable domain is DTGVSQNPRHKITKRGQNVTFRCDPISEHNRLYWYRQTLGQGPEFLTYFQNEAQLEKSRLLSDRFSAERPKGSFSTLEIQRTEQGDSAMYLCASSLADTQYFGPGTRLTVL.

V usage is TRBV6-6 and J usage is TRBJ2-7, with D perhaps TRBD1 or TRBD2 (7 bases each). V gave up 4 bases and J gave up 7 bases, with 14 bases separating them. This CDR3 contains 13 residues. Germline V gene lookup returns CDR1 MNHNY and CDR2 SVGAGI (reference sequence). The CDR3 is CASSWEGAVEQYF. The CDR3, as DNA: TGTGCCAGCAGTTGGGAGGGGGCGGTGGAGCAGTACTTC.

This clone is a singleton in its sample. The DNA of the CDR3 is TGTGCCAGCAGCTTGGACAGGGGGATGGACGGGGAGCTGTTTTTT. It encodes CASSLDRGMDGELFF. The chain combines TRBV7-8 with TRBJ2-2; 10 bases agree with TRBD1. This CDR3 spans 15 amino acids. V lost 3 bases and J lost 7; bases outside the gene matches: 5. Germline V lookup: CDR1 SGHVS, CDR2 FQNEAQ.

Of note for this clone: The sample contains more than one DNA sequence encoding this CDR3. The CDR3 is CASSPGQGGSPLHF. In DNA, the CDR3 is TGTGCCAGCAGTCCCGGACAGGGTGGGTCACCCCTCCACTTT. V and J are TRBV7-3 and TRBJ1-6, with TRBD1 matching 8 bases. CDR1 SGHTA and CDR2 FQGTGA come from the germline V gene. CDR3 length: 14 residues. With 6 bases clipped from V and 10 bases from J, the junction kept 8 bases outside the gene matches.

The CDR3 DNA follows: TGTGCCAGCAGTCACCCCCTCGCGGGAGGGCCTCAATTTGAGCAGTTCTTC. It yields the protein CASSHPLAGGPQFEQFF. V is TRBV7-9 and J is TRBJ2-1; TRBD2 agrees at 9 bases. Germline assignment: CDR1 SEHNR and CDR2 FQNEAQ (reference sequence). V trimming: 6 bases; J trimming: 9 bases; junction bases outside the gene matches: 18. The CDR3 consists of 17 residues.

The chain couples TRBV29-1 to TRBJ2-5; maybe TRBD2 (6 bases). V lost 0 bases to trimming and J lost 1 base, with 18 bases between them. The CDR3 is 17 amino acids. Germline CDR1 is SQVTM and CDR2 is ANQGSEA. The CDR3 loop reads CSVEEGEAAGPQETQYF. The CDR3 DNA is TGCAGCGTTGAAGAAGGGGAGGCGGCCGGACCCCAAGAGACCCAGTACTTC. The entire variable domain, with the rest obtained from reference TRBV29-1 and TRBJ2-5, is as follows: SAVISQKPSRDICQRGTSLTIQCQVDSQVTMMFWYRQQPGQSLTLIATANQGSEATYESGFVIDKFPISRPNLTFSTLTVSNMSPEDSSIYLCSVEEGEAAGPQETQYFGPGTRLLVL.